These 2 T cell receptor beta chains were all obtained from the same sample, sequenced in a study of blood T cell repertoires in COVID-19. Only in-frame clones appear in the TCRdb table, and some are missing; sequencing was by immunoSEQ multiplex PCR. The sample consists of around 320,000 clones, roughly 90% of them appearing once. What was sequenced was PBMCs or T cells enriched from blood (not recorded which). These receptors came from a woman aged 25 to 39 who had been exposed to COVID-19.

The rearrangement uses TRBV7-2 and TRBJ2-2; 12 bases fit TRBD1. CDR1 is SGHTA, CDR2 FQGNSA, per germline. The CDR3 covers 16 residues. The V gene end was trimmed by 4 bases and the J gene end by 6 bases; junction bases not matched to a gene: 6. The CDR3 region is CASSSRDRGRAGELFF. CDR3 coding DNA: TGTGCCAGCAGCTCCCGGGACAGGGGGCGGGCCGGGGAGCTGTTTTTT.

This chain links TRBV19 with TRBJ2-7; 9 bases agree with TRBD1. J lost 2 bases, V lost 5 bases, and 10 bases had no gene match. The CDR3 is made up of 16 amino acids. Germline V CDR1 and CDR2: LNHDA, SQIVND (reference sequence). The CDR3 coding sequence is TGTGCCAGTAGTGCGGTCCTGGACAGGGGAACCTACGAGCAGTACTTC. As protein: CASSAVLDRGTYEQYF. The whole variable domain, remainder taken from reference TRBV19 and TRBJ2-7, is DGGITQSPKYLFRKEGQNVTLSCEQNLNHDAMYWYRQDPGQGLRLIYYSQIVNDFQKGDIAEGYSVSREKKESFPLTVTSAQKNPTAFYLCASSAVLDRGTYEQYFGPGTRLTVT.